These T cell receptor beta chains were read from a single sample in a study of radiotherapy plus CTLA-4 blockade in lung cancer. Using immunoSEQ multiplex PCR, the repertoire was profiled, and TCRdb retains in-frame clones only, with some absent. The profile shows roughly 1,600 clones, 85% to 90% of them singletons. The source was tumor tissue, collected from a patient treated with radiotherapy plus ipilimumab. The receptors originated from a human donor with non-small cell lung cancer who had a complete response to radiotherapy plus ipilimumab. Each CDR3 is given with its conserved first and last residue. The D gene is left open where the match is weak. Only some rows state a clone size, as once, few, many or a class for expanded clones.

CDR3 DNA,CDR3 protein,J gene,D gene,clone size,V gene
TGTGCCAGCAAGGAGAGCTTCTACAATGAGCAGTTCTTC,CASKESFYNEQFF,TRBJ2-1,.,once,TRBV28
TGTGCCAGTAGTATTGGAGGGCTCTATGGCTACACCTTC,CASSIGGLYGYTF,TRBJ1-2,.,few,TRBV19
TGTGCCAGCAGCCACCTAGTGTTACTAGGGCAGTTCTTC,CASSHLVLLGQFF,TRBJ2-1,.,.,TRBV11-3
TGTGCCAGCTCACCACCCAGGCAGCCCGGAGGAGGGGACACTGAAGCTTTCTTT,CASSPPRQPGGGDTEAFF,TRBJ1-1,.,.,TRBV18
TGCGCCAGCAGCTTGAACGGCAATCAGCCCCAGCATTTT,CASSLNGNQPQHF,TRBJ1-5,.,.,TRBV5-1
TGTGCCAGCAGTGACAGGGGCCAAAATCAGCCCCAGCATTTT,CASSDRGQNQPQHF,TRBJ1-5,.,.,TRBV6-1
TGTGCCAGCAGCGCCCAGGGGAACATTCAGTACTTC,CASSAQGNIQYF,TRBJ2-4,.,.,TRBV9
TGCGCCAGCAGCTTGGATCAGGGGGCATACTATGGCTACACCTTC,CASSLDQGAYYGYTF,TRBJ1-2,TRBD1,.,TRBV5-1
TGTGCCATCAGTGAACGGGACAGGGCCACAGATACGCAGTATTTT,CAISERDRATDTQYF,TRBJ2-3,TRBD1,.,TRBV10-3
TGCGCCAGCAGCCAAGTGGTAAAGCTCGGAGACTCCGATACGCAGTATTTT,CASSQVVKLGDSDTQYF,TRBJ2-3,.,.,TRBV4-3
TGTGCCAGCAGCCCAAGGGGGGACGTGAGAGGCACAGATACGCAGTATTTT,CASSPRGDVRGTDTQYF,TRBJ2-3,.,.,TRBV9
TGTGCCAGCAACCTGGCCGGCTTGAATTCACCCCTCCACTTT,CASNLAGLNSPLHF,TRBJ1-6,.,.,TRBV6-5
TGTGCCACCAGCACCACAGGCTCCTACGAGCAGTACTTT,CATSTTGSYEQYF,TRBJ2-7,.,.,TRBV15
TGTGCCAGCATGGGGACCGCAACCAACTATGGCTACACCTTC,CASMGTATNYGYTF,TRBJ1-2,.,.,TRBV5-8
TGCGCCAGCAGCACGCCAGGAGGAATGATATATTTT,CASSTPGGMIYF,TRBJ1-3,.,.,TRBV5-1
TGTGCCAGTACACCATCGAGAGGGAATAATCAGCCCCAGCATTTT,CASTPSRGNNQPQHF,TRBJ1-5,.,.,TRBV19
TGTGCCAGCAGTCTAAAGACACTCACGGGAACTAACTATGGCTACACCTTC,CASSLKTLTGTNYGYTF,TRBJ1-2,.,.,TRBV2
TGTGCCAGCAGCTTAGGTCTTACGGAACTTGAAGCTTTCTTT,CASSLGLTELEAFF,TRBJ1-1,.,.,TRBV7-2
TGTGCCATCAGTGAGCCAACGAGGGAGACTAGCGGGACTGCGGGGCCCTACAATGAGCAGTTCTTC,CAISEPTRETSGTAGPYNEQFF,TRBJ2-1,TRBD2,.,TRBV10-3
TGTGCCAGCAGCACTAGCGGGAGCCTCACAGATACGCAGTATTTT,CASSTSGSLTDTQYF,TRBJ2-3,TRBD2,.,TRBV5-5
TGCGCCAGCAGCTTAAACGGTCGCTCTGGCTACACCTTC,CASSLNGRSGYTF,TRBJ1-2,.,.,TRBV5-1
TGCGCCAGCAGCTCCCTGGACAGAGACACTGAAGCTTTCTTT,CASSSLDRDTEAFF,TRBJ1-1,.,.,TRBV5-1
TGTGCCATCAGTGTCGGACTAGCGGGAGGAAGGGATGAGCAGTTCTTC,CAISVGLAGGRDEQFF,TRBJ2-1,TRBD2,.,TRBV10-3
TGTGCCAGCAGCCCCGGGGACCTTAGGTACACCTTC,CASSPGDLRYTF,TRBJ1-2,.,.,TRBV6-5
TGTGCCTGGTCTGGGGGACAGGGGGGTGAAAAACTGTTTTTT,CAWSGGQGGEKLFF,TRBJ1-4,TRBD1,.,TRBV30
TGCGCCAGCAGCCAAGGGCACAGCACATACTATGGCTACACCTTC,CASSQGHSTYYGYTF,TRBJ1-2,.,.,TRBV4-3
TGTGCCAGTAGTTCACAGGGGGCGCGAGATGAGACCCAGTACTTC,CASSSQGARDETQYF,TRBJ2-5,TRBD1,.,TRBV19
TGCGCCAGCAGACCAGCCGGGACAGAAATAGGCTATGGCTACACCTTC,CASRPAGTEIGYGYTF,TRBJ1-2,TRBD1,once,TRBV5-1
TGCGCCAGCAGCCAAGAAGGCACAGGGACAAATACGCAGTATTTT,CASSQEGTGTNTQYF,TRBJ2-3,.,.,TRBV4-1
TGTGCCAGCAGCTTTTCCCTTAACTCTGGGGCCAACGTCCTGACTTTC,CASSFSLNSGANVLTF,TRBJ2-6,.,.,TRBV7-9
TGTGCCAGCAGCCCCCGACTAGAAGGGAGGGCCTACAATGAGCAGTTCTTC,CASSPRLEGRAYNEQFF,TRBJ2-1,TRBD2,.,TRBV9
TGTGCCAGCAGTTACGGACTAGCGGAGCAATACAATGAGCAGTTCTTC,CASSYGLAEQYNEQFF,TRBJ2-1,TRBD2,.,TRBV28
TGTGCCAGCAGCGTAGATCTCCAGCGGAACAATGAGCAGTTCTTC,CASSVDLQRNNEQFF,TRBJ2-1,.,.,TRBV9
TGCGCCAGCAGCTCCAAAACCGCCGGACAGGGTTTGTACACCTTC,CASSSKTAGQGLYTF,TRBJ1-2,TRBD1,few,TRBV5-1
TGTGCCAGCTCTCGGACAGGGGGCTCTGGGGCCAACGTCCTGACTTTC,CASSRTGGSGANVLTF,TRBJ2-6,TRBD1,.,TRBV18
TGTGCCAGCAGTGACCTAGCGGACAATGAGCAGTTCTTC,CASSDLADNEQFF,TRBJ2-1,TRBD2,.,TRBV25-1
TGTGCCAGCAGCCCCCTGAAGGGGGGTAGCGGGAATGAGCAGTTCTTC,CASSPLKGGSGNEQFF,TRBJ2-1,.,.,TRBV4-2
TGCGCCAGCAGGAACACTGAAGCTTTCTTT,CASRNTEAFF,TRBJ1-1,.,.,TRBV10-1
TGTGCCAGTAGTATGGCTTCAGGGAATGGCTACACCTTC,CASSMASGNGYTF,TRBJ1-2,.,.,TRBV19
TGTGCCAGCAGTGAATCATTGATGAGCTCTGGAAACACCATATATTTT,CASSESLMSSGNTIYF,TRBJ1-3,.,.,TRBV6-1
.,CASILGSEQFF,TRBJ2-1,.,.,TRBV5-1